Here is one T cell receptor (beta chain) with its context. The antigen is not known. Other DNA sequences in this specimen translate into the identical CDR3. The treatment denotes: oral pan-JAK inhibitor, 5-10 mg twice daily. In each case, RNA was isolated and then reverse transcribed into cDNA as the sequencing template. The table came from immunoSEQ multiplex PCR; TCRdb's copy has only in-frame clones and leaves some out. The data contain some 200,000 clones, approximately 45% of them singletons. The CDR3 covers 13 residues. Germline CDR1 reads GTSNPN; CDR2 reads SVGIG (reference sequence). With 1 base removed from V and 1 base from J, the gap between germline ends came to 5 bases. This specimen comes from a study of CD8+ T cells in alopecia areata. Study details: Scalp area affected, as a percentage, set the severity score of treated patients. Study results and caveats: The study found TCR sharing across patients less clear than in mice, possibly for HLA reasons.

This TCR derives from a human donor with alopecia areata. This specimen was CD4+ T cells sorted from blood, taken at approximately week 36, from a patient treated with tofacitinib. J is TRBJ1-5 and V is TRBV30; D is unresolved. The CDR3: CAWSAGSNQPQHF. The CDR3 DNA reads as TGTGCCTGGAGTGCGGGAAGCAATCAGCCCCAGCATTTT. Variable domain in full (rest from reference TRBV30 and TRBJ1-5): SQTIHQWPATLVQPVGSPLSLECTVEGTSNPNLYWYRQAAGRGLQLLFYSVGIGQISSEVPQNLSASRPQDRQFILSSKKLLLSDSGFYLCAWSAGSNQPQHFGDGTRLSIL.